This T cell receptor (beta chain) emerged from a study of CD8 T cells in Susac syndrome. Germline CDR1 and CDR2: KGHSH and LQKENI. Deletions cut 3 bases from V and 2 bases from J, with 14 bases between. The length of the CDR3 is 16 residues. TEMRA cells underwent FACS enrichment and CD8+ and CD4+ T cells underwent negative isolation. An amount of RNA that ranged from roughly 0.5 to 1 ug was reverse transcribed with random hexamers. Amplification of TCR beta CDR3 spanned 54 Vbeta and 13 Jbeta via immunoSEQ multiplex PCR. TCRdb itself ran the immunoSEQ multiplex PCR reads through MiXCR, one entry per CDR3 protein. The data hold over 100,000 distinct CDR3 sequences, with roughly 96% observed a single time.

This TCR came from a human donor in good health. The gene calls are TRBV18 and TRBJ2-1; D might be TRBD1 (6 bases). The sequenced sample was CD4+ T cells from PBMCs. CDR3 sequence: CASSPPGVSTYNEQFF. The CDR3 DNA reads as TGTGCCAGCTCACCCCCAGGGGTCAGCACCTACAATGAGCAGTTCTTC.